The rows below give T cell receptor beta chains drawn from one sample of a study of shared clonotypes between healthy human individuals. Repertoires were generated with immunoSEQ multiplex PCR, while TCRdb's copy carries only in-frame clones and drops some. The sample has 2 million to 2.5 million clones, 93% seen once. The sequenced material came from naive CD4+ T cells from PBMCs. The receptors were sampled from a man younger than 30 in good health. Some clones in this sample may be carry-over from other donors' samples. Both conserved end residues are part of each CDR3. The D gene is left open where the match is weak. The size of a clone is reported for some rows only, either as once, few or many, or as a class for expanded clones.

CDR3 protein	CDR3 DNA	D gene	J gene	clone size	V gene
CASSQGIRMGDTQYF	TGCGCCAGCAGCCAAGGTATTAGAATGGGAGATACGCAGTATTTT	.	TRBJ2-3	.	TRBV4-1
CASSARGLETQYF	TGTGCCAGCAGTGCACGGGGTCTAGAGACCCAGTACTTC	.	TRBJ2-5	.	TRBV2
CASSRTLGQTYGYTF	TGTGCCAGCAGCCGCACCCTCGGACAGACCTATGGCTACACCTTC	.	TRBJ1-2	once	TRBV7-2
CASSLTGQNTGELFF	TGTGCCAGCAGCTTGACGGGACAGAACACCGGGGAGCTGTTTTTT	.	TRBJ2-2	.	TRBV5-6
CASSSPPGRRLGTNEKLFF	TGTGCCAGCAGCAGCCCCCCGGGGCGCCGGCTAGGGACTAATGAAAAACTGTTTTTT	.	TRBJ1-4	.	TRBV11-2
CASSWGGPGQETQYF	TGTGCCAGCAGCTGGGGAGGGCCGGGCCAAGAGACCCAGTACTTC	TRBD2	TRBJ2-5	.	TRBV7-2
CASSLFADRGYTEAFF	TGTGCCAGCAGCCTATTTGCGGACAGGGGTTACACTGAAGCTTTCTTT	TRBD1	TRBJ1-1	.	TRBV7-6
CAWSATNYGYTF	TGTGCCTGGAGTGCGACTAACTATGGCTACACCTTC	.	TRBJ1-2	.	TRBV30
CASSPSEWRAQFF	TGTGCCAGCAGCCCAAGTGAGTGGCGGGCGCAGTTCTTC	.	TRBJ2-1	.	TRBV7-9
CASTGRRDQPQHF	TGTGCCAGTACGGGGCGGCGGGATCAGCCCCAGCATTTT	.	TRBJ1-5	few	TRBV19
CASSDREIHNTGELFF	TGCGCCAGCAGCGACCGGGAGATTCATAACACCGGGGAGCTGTTTTTT	.	TRBJ2-2	.	TRBV5-1
CSAREQAVAFF	TGCAGTGCTAGAGAACAGGCGGTGGCTTTCTTT	.	TRBJ1-1	.	TRBV20-1
CASSQDGTLAGGRYEQFF	TGTGCCAGCAGCCAAGACGGGACCCTAGCGGGAGGCAGGTATGAGCAGTTCTTC	TRBD2	TRBJ2-1	.	TRBV4-2
CASSLSHLETQYF	TGCGCCAGCAGCCTAAGCCACCTAGAGACCCAGTACTTC	.	TRBJ2-5	.	TRBV4-1
CASSLGQGLSNEQFF	TGCGCCAGCAGCTTGGGCCAGGGGTTGAGCAATGAGCAGTTCTTC	.	TRBJ2-1	.	TRBV5-1
CASSFYYNEQFF	TGCGCCAGCAGTTTCTACTACAATGAGCAGTTCTTC	.	TRBJ2-1	.	TRBV5-1
CATAGINTEAFF	TGTGCCACCGCGGGAATTAACACTGAAGCTTTCTTT	.	TRBJ1-1	few	TRBV15
CASSFRGVDTEAFF	TGTGCCAGCAGCTTTCGAGGGGTTGACACTGAAGCTTTCTTT	.	TRBJ1-1	.	TRBV7-2
CASSLRRNTEAFF	TGTGCCAGCAGCTTGCGGAGGAACACTGAAGCTTTCTTT	.	TRBJ1-1	.	TRBV5-6
CVRSSPTVVRESRGTDTQYF	TGTGTCAGAAGCTCCCCCACTGTGGTGCGCGAGTCCAGGGGCACAGATACGCAGTATTTT	.	TRBJ2-3	.	TRBV7-5
CASSSTGGAGELFF	TGTGCCAGCAGCTCGACAGGGGGGGCCGGGGAGCTGTTTTTT	TRBD1	TRBJ2-2	once	TRBV7-7
CASSYSSYEQYF	TGTGCCAGCAGCTACAGCTCCTACGAGCAGTACTTC	.	TRBJ2-7	.	TRBV7-7
CASSSTSYEQYF	TGTGCCAGCTCATCAACCTCCTACGAGCAGTACTTC	.	TRBJ2-7	.	TRBV18
CASSIGRSTDTQYF	TGTGCCAGTAGTATCGGAAGAAGCACAGATACGCAGTATTTT	.	TRBJ2-3	.	TRBV19
CASSLIGTGARAGELFF	TGTGCCAGCAGCTTAATCGGGACAGGGGCGCGTGCCGGGGAGCTGTTTTTT	TRBD1	TRBJ2-2	.	TRBV11-2
CASSLVGLGYNEQFF	TGTGCCAGCAGCTTAGTTGGCCTTGGCTACAATGAGCAGTTCTTC	.	TRBJ2-1	once	TRBV7-2